These T cell receptor beta chains were read from a single sample in a study of blood T cells in healthy people across ages. TCRdb fed the 5' RACE reads into MiXCR, producing one record per CDR3 protein. The sample has more than 900,000 distinct CDR3 sequences; under 30% are singletons. This same sample was also part of a study on T cells of mothers and their children.

The sequencing sample was made of blood. The receptor source for this set is a girl aged 2 to 10 in good health. CDR3s include the opening cysteine and the closing phenylalanine or tryptophan. D genes are given only for firm matches. Part of the rows lack a size; the others show once, few, many or a class for expanded clones.

>few|TRBV20-1|TRBJ2-5|.
TGCAGTGCTAGTAACAGGGAGTTTGGAGAGACCCAGTACTTC
CSASNREFGETQYF
>.|TRBV27|TRBJ1-3|.
TGTGCCAGCAGTTTATCGGCGCATCTCTCTGGAAACACCATATATTTT
CASSLSAHLSGNTIYF
>.|TRBV7-2|TRBJ2-5|.
TGTGCCAGCAGCTGGAGCTCAGGAGGACGGAGTGAGACCCAGTACTTC
CASSWSSGGRSETQYF
>few|TRBV15|TRBJ2-2|.
TGTGCCACCAGCAGCGAACACTCGAGCCCCGGGGAGCTGTTTTTT
CATSSEHSSPGELFF
>.|TRBV4-3|TRBJ2-2|.
TGCGCCAGCAGCCAAGACAGGGGTCTGGGCGGGGAGCTGTTTTTT
CASSQDRGLGGELFF
>.|TRBV2|TRBJ2-4|.
TGTGCCAGCAGTGAAGCGCTTCTTCCCGACATTCAGTACTTC
CASSEALLPDIQYF
>.|TRBV29-1|TRBJ1-1|.
TGCAGCGTTGTTTTTCGGTTCCACTCACGGGGCGCTTTCTTT
CSVVFRFHSRGAFF
>.|TRBV19|TRBJ2-7|.
TGTGCCAGTAGTATAGCGGCTACCTACGAGCAGTACTTC
CASSIAATYEQYF
>few|TRBV12-3/TRBV12-4|TRBJ2-5|TRBD1
TGTGCCGGCAGTTTACAGGGGCAAGAGACCCAGTACTTC
CAGSLQGQETQYF
>few|TRBV12-3/TRBV12-4|TRBJ2-3|TRBD2
TGTGCCAGCAGTTCAATGCTAGCGGGGGGTACAGATACGCAGTATTTT
CASSSMLAGGTDTQYF
>.|TRBV7-3|TRBJ2-1|.
TGTGCCAGCAGCTTAACTTGGCTACCCCCCAACAATGAGCAGTTCTTC
CASSLTWLPPNNEQFF
>once|TRBV4-1|TRBJ2-5|.
TGCGCCAGCACCCAGGGGGGACCGGGGGTCCAAGAGACCCAGTACTTC
CASTQGGPGVQETQYF
>.|TRBV9|TRBJ2-5|TRBD2
TGTGCCAGCAGCGCTAGCGGGAGTGGAGAGACCCAGTACTTC
CASSASGSGETQYF
>few|TRBV27|TRBJ1-1|.
TGTGCCACCTCGGGAGGAGGCACTGAAGCTTTCTTT
CATSGGGTEAFF
>few|TRBV7-2|TRBJ1-2|TRBD1
TGTGCCAGCACCCTCGGGACAGGGGTAACCTATGGCTACACCTTC
CASTLGTGVTYGYTF
>.|TRBV4-1|TRBJ2-1|.
TGCGCCAGCAGCCAACCTATCGACGGGCCGGGGAGTGAGCAGTTCTTC
CASSQPIDGPGSEQFF
>.|TRBV7-6|TRBJ2-7|.
TGTGCCAGCAGCTTCATTGGCAGGACCTACGAGCAGTACTTC
CASSFIGRTYEQYF
>.|TRBV29-1|TRBJ2-5|TRBD2
TGCAGCGCTGACCGGTCGGGGGGGGGAGAGACCCAGTACTTC
CSADRSGGGETQYF
>many|TRBV27|TRBJ2-7|.
TGTGCCACCTACGAGCAGTACTTC
CATYEQYF
>.|TRBV29-1|TRBJ1-1|.
TGCAGCGTCAGGGTGGGAGTGAACACTGAAGCTTTCTTT
CSVRVGVNTEAFF
>.|TRBV2|TRBJ2-1|.
TGTGCCAGCAGTGACAGATACAATGAGCAGTTCTTC
CASSDRYNEQFF
>few|TRBV7-9|TRBJ2-5|TRBD2
TGTGCCAGCAGCTTAAAATCTCAAGCGGGAGGGCCAGACGGGCAGTACTTC
CASSLKSQAGGPDGQYF
>.|TRBV6-5|TRBJ1-1|TRBD1
TGTGCCAGCAGTTACCGTACACAGGGGATTGCTGAAGCTTTCTTT
CASSYRTQGIAEAFF
>few|TRBV4-1|TRBJ2-7|.
TGCGCCAGCAGCCAAATCGCTAGCGCAACCTACGAGCAGTACTTC
CASSQIASATYEQYF
>few|TRBV7-2|TRBJ2-7|.
TGTGCCAGCAGCTCCCCCCTGCAGGTGCAGTACTTC
CASSSPLQVQYF
>.|TRBV2|TRBJ2-2|.
TGTGCCAGCGCTCCGGGGGGCCTTAACACCGGGGAGCTGTTTTTT
CASAPGGLNTGELFF
>few|TRBV4-3|TRBJ1-2|.
TGCGCCAGCAGCCAAGAAGGTAGCGCGGCCTATGGCTACACCTTC
CASSQEGSAAYGYTF